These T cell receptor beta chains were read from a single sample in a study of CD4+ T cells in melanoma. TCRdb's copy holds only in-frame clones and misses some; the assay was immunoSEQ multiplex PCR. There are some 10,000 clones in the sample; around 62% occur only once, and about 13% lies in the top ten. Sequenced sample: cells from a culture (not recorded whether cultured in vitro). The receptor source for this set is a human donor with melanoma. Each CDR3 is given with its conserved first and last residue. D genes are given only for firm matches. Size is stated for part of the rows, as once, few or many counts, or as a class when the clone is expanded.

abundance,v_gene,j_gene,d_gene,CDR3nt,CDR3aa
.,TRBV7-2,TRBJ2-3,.,TGTGCCAGCAGCTTACAGCGGCTAGCTACAGATACGCAGTATTTT,CASSLQRLATDTQYF
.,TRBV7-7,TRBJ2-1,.,TGTGCCAGCAGCTCGTCCGAGGGGAATGAGCAGTTCTTC,CASSSSEGNEQFF
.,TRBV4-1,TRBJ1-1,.,TGCGCCAGCAGCCAAGGCCCGAAAGGCAGCACTGAAGCTTTCTTT,CASSQGPKGSTEAFF
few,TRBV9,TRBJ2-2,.,TGTGCCAGCAGCACTCGGGCCCTGAGGGGGGAGCTGTTTTTT,CASSTRALRGELFF
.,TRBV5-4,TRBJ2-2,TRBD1,TGTGCCAGCAGCCCTCGTAACAGGGGTTATTCCGGGGAGCTGTTTTTT,CASSPRNRGYSGELFF
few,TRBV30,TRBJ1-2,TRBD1,TGTGCCTGGGCCCCGGACAGGGTGATCCATGGCTACACCTTC,CAWAPDRVIHGYTF
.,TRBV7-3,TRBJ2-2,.,TGTGCCAGCAGCCGACCGAGGGGGGGCACCGGGGAGCTGTTTTTT,CASSRPRGGTGELFF
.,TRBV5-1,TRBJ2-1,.,TGCGCCAGCAGCTTGGCAGGGAGTGACGAGCAGTTCTTC,CASSLAGSDEQFF
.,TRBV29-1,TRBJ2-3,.,TGCAGCGTCCTAGGGCTACCGAGACAGCGCACAGATACGCAGTATTTT,CSVLGLPRQRTDTQYF
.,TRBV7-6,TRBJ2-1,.,TGTGCCAGCAGCTTAAAGCTGGTTTCGAACGCCTACAATGAGCAGTTCTTC,CASSLKLVSNAYNEQFF
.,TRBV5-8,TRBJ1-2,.,TGTGCCAGCAGCTTTTTGGCTAACTATGGCTACACCTTC,CASSFLANYGYTF
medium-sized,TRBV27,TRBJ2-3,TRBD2,TGTGCCAGCTCATGGGGGGGACCCACAGATACGCAGTATTTT,CASSWGGPTDTQYF
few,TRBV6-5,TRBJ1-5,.,TGTGCCAGCAGAACCACCCTGAATCAGCCCCAGCATTTT,CASRTTLNQPQHF
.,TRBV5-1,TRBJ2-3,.,TGCGCCAGCCGCATTAACCCCAGGGAAATCACAGATACGCAGTATTTT,CASRINPREITDTQYF
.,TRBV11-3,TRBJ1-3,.,TGTGCCAGCAGCTCTATTACCTCTGGAAACACCATATATTTT,CASSSITSGNTIYF
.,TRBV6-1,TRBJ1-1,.,TGTGCCAGCAGTGAGCCGGCGACAGGGAACACTGAAGCTTTCTTT,CASSEPATGNTEAFF
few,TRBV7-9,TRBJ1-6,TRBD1,TGTGCCAGCAGCGCGGGACAGGGGTTCTATAATTCACCCCTCCACTTT,CASSAGQGFYNSPLHF
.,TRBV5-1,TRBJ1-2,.,TGCGCCAGCAGCTTGGCTCCCGAAAGGGGGACCGCCGGCTACACCTTC,CASSLAPERGTAGYTF
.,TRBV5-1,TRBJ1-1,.,TGCGCCAGCAGCTTGGGAGTTCCGGGCACTGAAGCTTTCTTT,CASSLGVPGTEAFF
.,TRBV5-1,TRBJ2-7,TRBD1,TGCGCCAGCAGCTTGGGCGGCGGGACAGGGCCCTACGAGCAGTACTTC,CASSLGGGTGPYEQYF
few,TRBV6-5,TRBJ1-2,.,TGTGCCAGCAGGTCGGCCGGAGCTAACTATGGCTACACCTTC,CASRSAGANYGYTF
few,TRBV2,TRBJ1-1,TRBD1,TGTGCCAGCAGGATGACAGGGGCTTCGAACACTGAAGCTTTCTTT,CASRMTGASNTEAFF
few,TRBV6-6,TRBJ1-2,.,TGTGCCAGCAGCCAGGGTTATGGCTACACCTTC,CASSQGYGYTF
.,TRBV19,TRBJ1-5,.,TGTGCCAGTAGTTTACAGGGTGATCAGCCCCAGCATTTT,CASSLQGDQPQHF
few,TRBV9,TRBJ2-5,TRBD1,TGTGCCAGCAGCGCCTACAGGGGGCGCGAAGAGACCCAGTACTTC,CASSAYRGREETQYF
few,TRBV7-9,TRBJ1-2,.,TGTGCCAGCAGCTTAGTGGCGTCAAACTATGGCTACACCTTC,CASSLVASNYGYTF
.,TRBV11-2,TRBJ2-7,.,TGTGCCAGCAGCCTGGACCTCTCCCAAGAGCAGTACTTC,CASSLDLSQEQYF
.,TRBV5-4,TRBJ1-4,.,TGTGCCAGCAGCTTGGAACCTGACGGTTTCGGACTGTTTTTT,CASSLEPDGFGLFF
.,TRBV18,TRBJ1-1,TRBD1,TGTGCCAGCTCACACGCGGCGACAGGGCGGAACACTGAAGCTTTCTTT,CASSHAATGRNTEAFF
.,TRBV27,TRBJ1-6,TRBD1,TGTGCCAGCAGACCTCCCGGGACAGGACCGGGGTCCCTCCACTTT,CASRPPGTGPGSLHF
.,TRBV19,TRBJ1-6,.,TGTGCCAGTAGTATAGAACGAAATTCACCCCTCCACTTT,CASSIERNSPLHF
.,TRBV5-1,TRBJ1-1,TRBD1,TGCGCCAGCAGTGGACAGGGACAGGTTACTGAAGCTTTCTTT,CASSGQGQVTEAFF
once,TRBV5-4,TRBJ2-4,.,TGTGCCAGCAGCTACGGGACCTCACTAGCCAAAAACATTCAGTACTTC,CASSYGTSLAKNIQYF
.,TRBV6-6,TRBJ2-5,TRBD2,TGTGCCAGCAGTCTAGCGGGGGGACCGGGTATGGAGACCCAGTACTTC,CASSLAGGPGMETQYF
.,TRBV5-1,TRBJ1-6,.,TGCGCCAGCAGCTTGGAGGTTGGGGGGCCCAATTCACCCCTCCACTTT,CASSLEVGGPNSPLHF
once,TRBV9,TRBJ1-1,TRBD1,TGTGCCAGCAGCGTAGAGACAGGGCCGGTCCCGACTGAAGCTTTCTTT,CASSVETGPVPTEAFF
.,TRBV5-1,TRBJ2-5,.,TGCGCCAGCAGCGGAAATACAGGAGGTCAAGAGACCCAGTACTTC,CASSGNTGGQETQYF
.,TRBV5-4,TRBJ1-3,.,TGTGCCAGCAGCTTGATTCCCAGCGGGCCTGGAAACACCATATATTTT,CASSLIPSGPGNTIYF
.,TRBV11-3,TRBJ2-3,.,TGTGCCAGCAGCACCGGTCCGGGCCTGGATACGCAGTATTTT,CASSTGPGLDTQYF
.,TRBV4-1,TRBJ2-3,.,TGCGCCAGCAGCCAAGAGGGGAGCACAGATACGCAGTATTTT,CASSQEGSTDTQYF
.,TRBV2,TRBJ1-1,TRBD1,TGTGCCAGCAGCTACAGGGGGGAGAACACTGAAGCTTTCTTT,CASSYRGENTEAFF
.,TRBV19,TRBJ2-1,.,TGTGCCAGTAATAGGGTTCTGGGTGAGCAGTTCTTC,CASNRVLGEQFF
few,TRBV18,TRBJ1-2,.,TGTGCCAGCTCAGTCCTAGGGCGAAACTATGGCTACACCTTC,CASSVLGRNYGYTF